These 3 T cell receptor beta chains were sequenced from one sample in a study of T cell clonality in common variable immunodeficiency. The repertoire was sequenced with immunoSEQ multiplex PCR; TCRdb's copy has only in-frame clones and lacks some. The data show more than 35,000 clones, with none appearing a single time. The specimen sequenced was peripheral blood mononuclear cells. The receptors here all came from a person between 18 and 75 years old in good health.

The sample holds many counts of this clone. The read stops 3 residues short of the end of the CDR3; the missing end is completed from the germline J gene. The same CDR3 arises from other DNA sequences in this sample as well. The chain is built from TRBV20-1 and TRBJ1-5, with TRBD1 matching 8 bases. Germline CDR1 is DFQATT and CDR2 is SNEGSKA (reference sequence). The CDR3 totals 14 residues. V lost 6 bases and J lost 2; bases outside the gene matches: 6. Here the CDR3 reads CSARQGSGNQPQHF. CDR3 DNA (partial): TGCAGTGCGAGACAGGGGTCTGGCAATCAGCCC.

This clone was recorded many times. The sequenced CDR3 bases are TGTGCCAGCAGCTCCTACCCTACAGGGCCCCCTGGC. Translated, it gives CASSSYPTGPPG. The full CDR3 protein reads CASSSYPTGPPGYTF. The V gene is TRBV7-2, the J gene TRBJ1-2, with TRBD1 as a possible D gene (6 bases). The read is 3 residues too short to cover the CDR3 end, so that end is filled in from the germline J gene. The CDR3 covers 15 residues. V lost 4 bases and J 7 bases, leaving 19 bases between the germline ends. Germline CDR1 is SGHTA and CDR2 is FQGNSA. Supplemented by reference TRBV7-2 and TRBJ1-2, the full variable domain reads GAGVSQSPSNKVTEKGKDVELRCDPISGHTALYWYRQSLGQGLEFLIYFQGNSAPDKSGLPSDRFSAERTGGSVSTLTIQRTQQEDSAVYLCASSSYPTGPPGYTFGSGTRLTVV.

The sample holds many counts of this clone. Coverage ceases 3 residues before the CDR3 finishes, and the germline J gene fills in the end. The V and J genes are TRBV5-6 and TRBJ1-5; TRBD1 might be the D (5 bases). The CDR3 is 13 residues long. V was shortened by 2 bases and J by 6 bases, with 9 bases between the two germline ends. The V gene's germline CDR1 is SGHDT and CDR2 YYEEEE. CDR3 residues: CASSFGGGQPQHF. The CDR3 bases that were read are TGTGCCAGCAGCTTCGGGGGAGGTCAGCCC.